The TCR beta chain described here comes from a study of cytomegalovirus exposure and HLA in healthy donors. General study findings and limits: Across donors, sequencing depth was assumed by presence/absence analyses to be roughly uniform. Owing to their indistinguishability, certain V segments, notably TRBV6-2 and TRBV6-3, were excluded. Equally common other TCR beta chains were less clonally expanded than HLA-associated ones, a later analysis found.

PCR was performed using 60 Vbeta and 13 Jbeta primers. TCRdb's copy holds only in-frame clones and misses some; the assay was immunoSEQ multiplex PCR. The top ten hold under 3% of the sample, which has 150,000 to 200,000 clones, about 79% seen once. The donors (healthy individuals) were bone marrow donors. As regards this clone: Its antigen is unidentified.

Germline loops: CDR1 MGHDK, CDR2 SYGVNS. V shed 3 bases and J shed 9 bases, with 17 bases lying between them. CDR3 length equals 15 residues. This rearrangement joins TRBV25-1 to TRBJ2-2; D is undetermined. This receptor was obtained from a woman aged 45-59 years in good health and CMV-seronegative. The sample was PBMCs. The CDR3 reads CASSEYGGDLRELFF. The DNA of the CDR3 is TGTGCCAGCAGTGAGTACGGCGGAGACTTAAGGGAGCTGTTTTTT. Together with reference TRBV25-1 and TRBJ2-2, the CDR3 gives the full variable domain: EADIYQTPRYLVIGTGKKITLECSQTMGHDKMYWYQQDPGMELHLIHYSYGVNSTEKGDLSSESTVSRIRTEHFPLTLESARPSHTSQYLCASSEYGGDLRELFFGEGSRLTVL.